This T cell receptor (beta chain) was captured in a study of technical replicates of blood from a few donors. The table lists this clone with a few counts. Sequencing used immunoSEQ multiplex PCR; TCRdb keeps in-frame clones, though not all of them. The table includes some 70,000 clones, roughly nine tenths detected once. The CDR3 has 14 residues. Trimming took 6 bases from V and 4 from J; bases not matched to a gene: 7. CDR1 is SNHLY and CDR2 is FYNNEI in the germline V gene. The specimen sequenced was PBMCs. The chain recombines TRBV2 with TRBJ1-2; 8 bases are a match to TRBD1. This receptor was obtained from a human donor in good health. Some clones in this sample may be carry-over from other donors' samples. In DNA, the CDR3 is TGTGCCAGCAGAGCCGGGACAGGAACCTATGGCTACACCTTC. Translation gives CASRAGTGTYGYTF.